A single sample is the source of the 30 T cell receptor beta chains below, sequenced in a study of shared clonotypes between healthy human individuals. TCRdb's table, derived via immunoSEQ multiplex PCR, lists solely in-frame clones and lacks some. Of about 2.3 million clones in the sample, around 90% were seen once. The sample comprised naive CD4+ T cells from PBMCs. As to subset: CD45RA+ positively selected. All receptors come from a man younger than 30 in good health. Some clones in this sample may be carry-over from other donors' samples.

The V and J genes are TRBV18 and TRBJ2-1; either TRBD1 or TRBD2 may supply D (5 bases each). The germline V and J ends were trimmed by 3 bases and 0 bases, with 12 bases remaining between them. CDR1 and CDR2 from the germline V gene are KGHSH and LQKENI. The CDR3 is made up of 16 amino acids. CDR3 bases: TGTGCCAGCTCACCGGGACGGACCAGCTCCTACAATGAGCAGTTCTTC. Amino acids: CASSPGRTSSYNEQFF.

V is TRBV5-6 and J is TRBJ2-7, with TRBD2 matching 12 bases. This CDR3 is built from 17 residues. Germline lookup yields CDR1 SGHDT and CDR2 YYEEEE. V was pared by 1 base and J by 11 bases, with 16 bases of the junction left unmatched. The DNA of the CDR3 is TGTGCCAGCAGCTTGTACGCTCCCTCTAGCGGGAGGGGAGGGAAGTACTTC. Its translation: CASSLYAPSSGRGGKYF.

The genes are TRBV7-3 and TRBJ2-7, with no clear D. V lost 1 base and J lost 4, with 8 bases in between. Germline-derived CDR1 and CDR2 are SGHTA and FQGTGA. The CDR3 runs 13 residues. In DNA, the CDR3 is TGTGCCAGCAGCTTAATTAACGGATACGAGCAGTACTTC. Amino acids: CASSLINGYEQYF.

The chain has TRBV5-5 and TRBJ2-1; TRBD1 agrees at 9 bases. Germline-derived CDR1 and CDR2 are SGHKS and YYEKEE (reference sequence). Losses at the gene ends were 3 bases for V and 3 bases for J; bases not matched to a gene: 4. The CDR3 is made up of 15 amino acids. This CDR3 is CASSSSGQGYNEQFF. The CDR3 DNA reads TGTGCCAGCAGCTCTTCGGGACAGGGCTACAATGAGCAGTTCTTC.

This clone was seen just once. The chain has TRBV5-8 and TRBJ1-2; 7 bases line up with TRBD1. V dropped 4 bases and J dropped 8; count of bases not matched to a gene: 8. Germline V CDR1 and CDR2: SGHTS, YDEGEE. CDR3 length: 13 amino acids. The CDR3 DNA is TGTGCCAGCAGCAGTACAGGGGCGGGCGGCTACACCTTC. Its translation is CASSSTGAGGYTF.

This clone came up once. V gene TRBV29-1 combines with J gene TRBJ1-2; possibly TRBD1 for D (6 bases). This CDR3 contains 13 residues. V gave up 5 bases and J gave up 6 bases, with 16 bases separating them. Germline V lookup: CDR1 SQVTM, CDR2 ANQGSEA. The CDR3 bases are TGCAGCGTTCAAGGAGGGGGGATAGATGGCTACACCTTC. It yields the protein CSVQGGGIDGYTF.

This chain links TRBV6-5 with TRBJ1-1; D may be TRBD1 (5 bases). This CDR3 spans 14 amino acids. The germline V and J ends were trimmed by 6 bases and 6 bases, with 17 bases remaining between them. Germline CDR1 and CDR2: MNHEY and SVGAGI. The CDR3 nucleotides read TGTGCCAGCAGCCAGGCTTGGGGGGGTGCTGAAGCTTTCTTT. It encodes CASSQAWGGAEAFF.

The chain uses TRBV28 and TRBJ1-4, with TRBD1 identical over 9 bases. V shed 7 bases, J shed 8 bases, and the junction held 11 bases outside the gene matches. The CDR3 is made up of 15 amino acids. The germline V gene has CDR1 MDHEN and CDR2 SYDVKM. The CDR3 DNA sequence: TGTGCCAGCAAGGGGTTTAGGACAGGGGACGAAAAACTGTTTTTT. This gives the protein CASKGFRTGDEKLFF.

The V gene is TRBV19, the J gene TRBJ1-2, with 8 bases aligning to TRBD1. CDR3 length equals 14 residues. Trimming at V came to 4 bases and at J to 5 bases, leaving 6 bases not matched to a gene. Germline V gene lookup returns CDR1 LNHDA and CDR2 SQIVND (reference sequence). The CDR3 sequence is CASSKAGTGYGYTF. The CDR3 region has the DNA TGTGCCAGTAGTAAGGCGGGGACAGGTTATGGCTACACCTTC.

The V gene is TRBV7-2, the J gene TRBJ1-1, with a weak D call TRBD1 (6 bases). This CDR3 is 14 amino acids long. Trimming took off 2 bases at V and 3 bases at J, with 10 bases between the two ends. Germline lookup yields CDR1 SGHTA and CDR2 FQGNSA. CDR3 sequence (DNA): TGTGCCAGCAGCTTAACGGGGGGGCACACTGAAGCTTTCTTT. Translating gives CASSLTGGHTEAFF.

This clone has only one observation. This chain links TRBV14 with TRBJ2-7, with TRBD2 identical over 14 bases. CDR3 size: 17 residues. V was clipped by 7 bases and J by 4 bases; unmatched bases: 12. CDR1 and CDR2 (germline): SGHDN, FVKESK. The CDR3 protein is CASTRTSGRPFPYEQYF. The CDR3 region has the DNA TGTGCCAGCACTCGGACTAGCGGGAGGCCCTTCCCTTACGAGCAGTACTTC.

The J gene is TRBJ1-1, the V gene TRBV6-1; 10 bases fit TRBD1. CDR3 size: 16 residues. V shed 3 bases, J shed 7 bases, and the junction held 11 bases outside the gene matches. Germline lookup yields CDR1 MNHNS and CDR2 SASEGT. The CDR3 sequence is CASSDLRDRGFGEAFF. CDR3 bases: TGTGCCAGCAGTGATCTCCGGGACAGGGGATTCGGTGAAGCTTTCTTT.

The CDR3 DNA reads TGTGCCAGCGCCCGAAGGGGGCATTTTAATGAAAAACTGTTTTTT. Translated: CASARRGHFNEKLFF. This chain connects TRBV2 to TRBJ1-4; 7 bases align to TRBD1. This CDR3 is built from 15 residues. The ends lost 8 bases at V and 4 bases at J; junction bases unmatched: 10. CDR1 is SNHLY and CDR2 is FYNNEI in the germline V gene.

This chain connects TRBV15 to TRBJ1-1; D gene uncertain. The germline V and J ends were trimmed by 1 base and 4 bases, with 4 bases remaining between them. Germline V gene sequence: CDR1 LNHNV, CDR2 YYDKDF (reference sequence). The CDR3 contains 12 residues. Here the CDR3 DNA reads TGTGCCACCAGCAGAGCCCCCACTGAAGCTTTCTTT. Its protein is CATSRAPTEAFF.

This clone was counted only a few times. This chain uses TRBV9 with TRBJ1-2; no clear D gene. The ends were cut back, 3 bases at V and 5 bases at J, with 14 bases in the middle. The CDR3 sequence is 14 residues long. Germline CDR1 and CDR2: SGDLS and YYNGEE. The CDR3 sequence is CASSGSAGSYGYTF. DNA of the CDR3: TGTGCCAGCAGCGGATCAGCTGGGAGTTATGGCTACACCTTC.

The chain recombines TRBV6-5 with TRBJ1-1; D is undetermined. With 2 bases removed from V and 0 bases from J, the gap between germline ends came to 13 bases. Germline V CDR1 and CDR2: MNHEY, SVGAGI. CDR3 size: 16 residues. The CDR3 DNA is TGTGCCAGCAGTTACGGAGTCAGCCTGATGAACACTGAAGCTTTCTTT. Residues: CASSYGVSLMNTEAFF.

CDR3 loop: CASSPPGWENQPQHF. CDR3 in DNA: TGTGCCAGCAGCCCCCCGGGTTGGGAAAATCAGCCCCAGCATTTT. The chain is built from TRBV9 and TRBJ1-5; no reliable D call. This CDR3 comprises 15 residues. Looked up from germline, CDR1 is SGDLS and CDR2 is YYNGEE. Trimming shortened V by 4 bases and J by 4 bases, and 15 bases separated the two germline ends.

V gene TRBV10-3 combines with J gene TRBJ2-7, with 7 bases aligning to TRBD2. CDR3 size: 14 residues. Germline loops: CDR1 ENHRY, CDR2 SYGVKD. Unmatched junction bases numbered 7, after V lost 8 bases and J lost 0 bases. The DNA of the CDR3 is TGTGCCATCTCCCCTCGGGACTACTCCTACGAGCAGTACTTC. Translating it yields CAISPRDYSYEQYF.

The chain recombines TRBV7-3 with TRBJ2-1; TRBD1 agrees at 7 bases. CDR1 and CDR2 from the germline V gene are SGHTA and FQGTGA. After removal of 5 bases from V and 8 bases from J, the junction contained 3 bases not matched to a gene. This CDR3 comprises 12 residues. The CDR3 protein is CASSVQGYEQFF. The CDR3 DNA is TGTGCCAGCAGCGTACAGGGGTATGAGCAGTTCTTC.

The gene calls are TRBV6-5 and TRBJ2-7; weak D call: TRBD2 (5 bases). V was trimmed by 10 bases and J by 3 bases, leaving 13 bases between them. CDR1 and CDR2 (germline): MNHEY, SVGAGI. CDR3 length equals 12 residues. CDR3 DNA sequence: TGTGCCACATCCTCAGCGGACTACGAGCAGTACTTC. The encoded protein is CATSSADYEQYF.

This chain links TRBV29-1 with TRBJ2-3; 7 positions agree with TRBD2. CDR1 is SQVTM, CDR2 ANQGSEA, per germline. The V segment lost 2 bases and the J segment 6 bases; nucleotides outside the gene matches: 5. The CDR3 is made up of 13 amino acids. CDR3 DNA: TGCAGCGTTGAACGTATACTAGCGGATACGCAGTATTTT. This encodes CSVERILADTQYF.

V usage is TRBV5-1 and J usage is TRBJ2-7; a weak D match, TRBD2 (5 bases). The V gene lost 3 bases and the J gene lost 0 bases, with 10 bases spanning the gap. CDR1 and CDR2 (germline): SGHRS, YFSETQ. The CDR3 has 14 amino acids. The CDR3 reads CASSSSLVSYEQYF. The CDR3 DNA reads as TGCGCCAGCAGCTCCTCACTAGTCTCCTACGAGCAGTACTTC.

The rearrangement uses TRBV5-4 and TRBJ2-1; D possibly corresponds to TRBD2 (6 bases). From germline, CDR1 is SGHNT and CDR2 YYREEE (reference sequence). This CDR3 contains 16 residues. Trimming stripped 4 bases from V and 0 bases from J, with 14 bases between. The CDR3 nucleotides read TGTGCCAGCAGCCCCGGGGGAGCGGACTCCTACAATGAGCAGTTCTTC. This encodes CASSPGGADSYNEQFF.

J is TRBJ1-2 and V is TRBV18, with 7 positions matching TRBD1. After removal of 2 bases from V and 6 bases from J, the junction contained 33 bases not matched to a gene. The CDR3 sequence is 23 residues long. Germline assignment: CDR1 KGHSH and CDR2 LQKENI. The CDR3 here is CASSPMLTFTITGTDSRKDGYTF. DNA of the CDR3: TGTGCCAGCTCACCAATGCTTACCTTCACTATAACCGGGACAGACAGTAGAAAAGATGGCTACACCTTC.

The rearrangement uses TRBV2 and TRBJ2-3, with 7 bases matching TRBD1. The V gene's germline CDR1 is SNHLY and CDR2 FYNNEI. This CDR3 is built from 15 residues. V trimming: 9 bases; J trimming: 3 bases; junction bases outside the gene matches: 12. DNA for the CDR3: TGTGCCAGTAGTCGACAGGGCTTTAGGACAGATACGCAGTATTTT. This translates into CASSRQGFRTDTQYF.

Concerning this clone: At the DNA level, this CDR3 is encoded by other sequences in the same sample as well. V usage is TRBV18 and J usage is TRBJ2-7; possible D gene TRBD1, 7 bases. The V gene's germline CDR1 is KGHSH and CDR2 LQKENI. The CDR3 is 13 residues long. The V end was cut by 6 bases, the J end by 3 bases, with 12 bases between. CDR3 DNA: TGTGCCAGCTCTCGACAGGGACTCTACGAGCAGTACTTC. This codes for CASSRQGLYEQYF.

The V gene is TRBV7-3, the J gene TRBJ2-7, with 11 bases fitting TRBD1. Germline CDR1 reads SGHTA; CDR2 reads FQGTGA. The CDR3 has 16 amino acids. With 2 bases clipped from V and 1 base from J, the junction kept 4 bases outside the gene matches. In DNA, the CDR3 is TGTGCCAGCAGCTTAGGACAGGGGGCGGTGTCCTACGAGCAGTACTTC. Translated, it gives CASSLGQGAVSYEQYF.

V and J are TRBV27 and TRBJ2-1; D might be TRBD2 (6 bases). Germline V gene data show CDR1 as MNHEY and CDR2 as SMNVEV (reference sequence). V was cut by 8 bases and J by 7 bases, with 24 bases left in between. The CDR3 has 16 amino acids. The chain's CDR3 is CASLPAGGGRGNEQFF. As DNA, the CDR3 is TGTGCCAGCTTGCCCGCCGGGGGTGGGAGAGGGAATGAGCAGTTCTTC.

Regarding this clone: The identical CDR3 is also encoded by other nucleotide sequences in the sample. The CDR3 loop is CASSRGENQPQHF. The CDR3 DNA follows: TGTGCCAGCTCACGGGGGGAGAATCAGCCCCAGCATTTT. The chain recombines TRBV18 with TRBJ1-5, with D possibly TRBD1 on 5 matching bases. V gave up 4 bases and J gave up 4 bases, with 8 bases separating them. Germline V gene data show CDR1 as KGHSH and CDR2 as LQKENI. CDR3 size: 13 residues.

The chain is built from TRBV5-1 and TRBJ2-7, with 9 bases that match TRBD1. Germline loops: CDR1 SGHRS, CDR2 YFSETQ. This CDR3 is built from 14 residues. Trimming removed 0 bases from V and 6 bases from J; junction bases left unmatched: 4. Here the CDR3 reads CASSLGGTGSEQYF. The CDR3 DNA follows: TGCGCCAGCAGCTTGGGGGGGACAGGGTCCGAGCAGTACTTC. Using reference TRBV5-1 and TRBJ2-7 for the parts outside the CDR3, the full variable domain is KAGVTQTPRYLIKTRGQQVTLSCSPISGHRSVSWYQQTPGQGLQFLFEYFSETQRNKGNFPGRFSGRQFSNSRSEMNVSTLELGDSALYLCASSLGGTGSEQYFGPGTRLTVT.